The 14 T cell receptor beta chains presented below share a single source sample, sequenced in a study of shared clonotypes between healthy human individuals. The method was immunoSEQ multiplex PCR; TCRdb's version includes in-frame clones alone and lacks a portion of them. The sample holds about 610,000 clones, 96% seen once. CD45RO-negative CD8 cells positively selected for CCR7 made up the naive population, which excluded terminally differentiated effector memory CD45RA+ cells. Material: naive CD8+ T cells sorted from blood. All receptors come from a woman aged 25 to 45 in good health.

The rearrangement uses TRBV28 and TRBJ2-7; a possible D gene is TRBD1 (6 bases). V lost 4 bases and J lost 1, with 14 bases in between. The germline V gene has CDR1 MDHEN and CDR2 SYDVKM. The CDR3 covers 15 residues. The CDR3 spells CASSSRQGISYEQYF. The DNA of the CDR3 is TGTGCCAGCAGTTCCCGGCAGGGGATTTCCTACGAGCAGTACTTC.

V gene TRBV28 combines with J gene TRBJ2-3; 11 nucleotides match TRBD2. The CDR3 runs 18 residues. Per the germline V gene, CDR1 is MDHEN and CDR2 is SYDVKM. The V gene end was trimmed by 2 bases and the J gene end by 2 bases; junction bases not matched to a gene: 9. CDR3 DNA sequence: TGTGCCAGCAGTTTAACCGGACTAGCGGGCCTGACCACAGATACGCAGTATTTT. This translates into CASSLTGLAGLTTDTQYF. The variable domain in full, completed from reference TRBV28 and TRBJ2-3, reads DVKVTQSSRYLVKRTGEKVFLECVQDMDHENMFWYRQDPGLGLRLIYFSYDVKMKEKGDIPEGYSVSREKKERFSLILESASTNQTSMYLCASSLTGLAGLTTDTQYFGPGTRLTVL.

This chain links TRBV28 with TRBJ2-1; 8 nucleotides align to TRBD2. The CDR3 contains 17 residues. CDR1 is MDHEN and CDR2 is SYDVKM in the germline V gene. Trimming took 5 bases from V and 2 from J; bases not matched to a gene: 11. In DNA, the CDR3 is TGTGCCAGCAGTGGACGCCCCGGGACTAGGGCCTACAATGAGCAGTTCTTC. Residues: CASSGRPGTRAYNEQFF.

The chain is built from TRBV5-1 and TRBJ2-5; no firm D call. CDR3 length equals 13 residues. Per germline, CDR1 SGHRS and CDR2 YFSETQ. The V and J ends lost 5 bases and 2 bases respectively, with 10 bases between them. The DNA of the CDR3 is TGCGCCAGCAGATCCAACTATCAAGAGACCCAGTACTTC. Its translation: CASRSNYQETQYF.

This CDR3 is CSVEDAGRHYGYTF. The CDR3, as DNA: TGCAGCGTTGAAGATGCCGGACGACACTATGGCTACACCTTC. This chain uses TRBV29-1 with TRBJ1-2; D remains ambiguous. The CDR3 spans 14 residues. V lost 0 bases, J lost 3 bases, and 11 bases lay in between. Germline lookup yields CDR1 SQVTM and CDR2 ANQGSEA.

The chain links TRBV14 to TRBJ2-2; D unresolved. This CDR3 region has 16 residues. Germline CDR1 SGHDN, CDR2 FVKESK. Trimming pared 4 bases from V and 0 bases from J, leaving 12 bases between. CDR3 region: CASSRDVVSNTGELFF. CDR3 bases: TGTGCCAGCAGCCGAGACGTAGTCTCGAACACCGGGGAGCTGTTTTTT.

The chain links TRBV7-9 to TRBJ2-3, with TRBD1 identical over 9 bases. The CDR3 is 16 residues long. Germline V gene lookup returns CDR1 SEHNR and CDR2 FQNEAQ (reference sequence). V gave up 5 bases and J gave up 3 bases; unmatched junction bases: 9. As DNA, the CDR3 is TGTGCCAGCAGCACGCCGGGACAGGGTGTGACAGATACGCAGTATTTT. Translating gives CASSTPGQGVTDTQYF.

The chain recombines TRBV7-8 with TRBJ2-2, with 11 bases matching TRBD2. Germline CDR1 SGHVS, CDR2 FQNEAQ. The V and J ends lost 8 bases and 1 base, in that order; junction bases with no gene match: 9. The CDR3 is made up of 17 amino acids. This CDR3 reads CASRWGLAGGNTGELFF. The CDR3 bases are TGTGCCAGCCGCTGGGGGCTAGCGGGAGGGAACACCGGGGAGCTGTTTTTT.

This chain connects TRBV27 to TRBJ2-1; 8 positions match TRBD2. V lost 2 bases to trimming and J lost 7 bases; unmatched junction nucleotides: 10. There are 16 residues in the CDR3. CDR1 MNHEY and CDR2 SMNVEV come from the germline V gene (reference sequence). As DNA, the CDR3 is TGTGCCAGCAGTTTACTTGGACTAGCTGCTGGTAATGAGCAGTTCTTC. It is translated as CASSLLGLAAGNEQFF.

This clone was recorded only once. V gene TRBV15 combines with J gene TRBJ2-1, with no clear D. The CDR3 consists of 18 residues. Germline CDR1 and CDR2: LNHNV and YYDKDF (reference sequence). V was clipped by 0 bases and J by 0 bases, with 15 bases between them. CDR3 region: CATSRDWAMSDSYNEQFF. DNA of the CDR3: TGTGCCACCAGCAGAGATTGGGCTATGTCAGACTCCTACAATGAGCAGTTCTTC.

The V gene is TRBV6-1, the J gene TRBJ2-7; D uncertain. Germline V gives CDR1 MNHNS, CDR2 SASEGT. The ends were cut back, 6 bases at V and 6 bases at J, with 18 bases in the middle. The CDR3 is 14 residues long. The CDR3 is CASSPTLSAREQYF. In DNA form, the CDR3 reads TGTGCCAGCAGCCCGACCCTGAGTGCGCGCGAGCAGTACTTC.

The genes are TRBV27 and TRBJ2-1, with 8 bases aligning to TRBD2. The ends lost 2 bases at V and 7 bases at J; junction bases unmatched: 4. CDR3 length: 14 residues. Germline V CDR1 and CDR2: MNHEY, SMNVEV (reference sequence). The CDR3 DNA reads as TGTGCCAGCAGTTTAGGGACTAGTCAGAATGAGCAGTTCTTC. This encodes CASSLGTSQNEQFF.

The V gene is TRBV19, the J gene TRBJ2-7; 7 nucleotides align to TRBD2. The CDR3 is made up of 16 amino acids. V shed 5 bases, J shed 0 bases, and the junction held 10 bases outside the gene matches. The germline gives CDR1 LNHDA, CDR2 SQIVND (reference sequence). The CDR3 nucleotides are TGTGCCAGTAGTTCCAACCGGCGGGAGAGCTCCTACGAGCAGTACTTC. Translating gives CASSSNRRESSYEQYF.

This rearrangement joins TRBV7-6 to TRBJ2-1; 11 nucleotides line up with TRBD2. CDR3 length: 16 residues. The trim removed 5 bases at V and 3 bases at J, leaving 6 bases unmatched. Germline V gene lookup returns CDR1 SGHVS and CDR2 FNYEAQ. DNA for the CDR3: TGTGCCAGCAGCCCGGGGACTAGCGGCTTCTACAATGAGCAGTTCTTC. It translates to CASSPGTSGFYNEQFF. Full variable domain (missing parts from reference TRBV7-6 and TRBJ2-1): GAGVSQSPRYKVTKRGQDVALRCDPISGHVSLYWYRQALGQGPEFLTYFNYEAQQDKSGLPNDRFSAERPEGSISTLTIQRTEQRDSAMYRCASSPGTSGFYNEQFFGPGTRLTVL.